This is a list of T cell receptor beta chains from one sample in a study of Ad26.COV2.S vaccination and SARS-CoV-2 variants. Assay used: immunoSEQ multiplex PCR; TCRdb lists only in-frame clones, some missing. This table has some 250,000 clones, roughly 90% appearing once. This material consisted of peripheral blood, taken in a trial of Ad26.COV2.S vaccine versus placebo. These receptors all come from a person aged 18-60 years who received the Ad26.COV2.S COVID-19 vaccine or a placebo. CDR3s include the opening cysteine and the closing phenylalanine or tryptophan. The D gene is left open where the match is weak. Size is omitted from some rows. Given values are once, few, many or a class for expanded clones.

D gene | clone size | J gene | V gene | CDR3 DNA | CDR3 protein
NA | NA | TRBJ2-5 | TRBV28 | TGTGCCAGCAGTTTATCCGGGACTCAAAAAGAGACCCAGTACTTC | CASSLSGTQKETQYF
NA | NA | TRBJ1-3 | TRBV2 | TGTGCCAGCAATCTGGGAAACTCTGGAAACACCATATATTTT | CASNLGNSGNTIYF
TRBD2 | few | TRBJ2-7 | TRBV5-4 | TGTGCCAGCAGGCAGGAACTAGCGGGATCCTACGAGCAGTACTTC | CASRQELAGSYEQYF
NA | NA | TRBJ2-5 | TRBV5-1 | TGCGCCAGCAGCTCGGGAGAGCCCCCAGAGACCCAGTACTTC | CASSSGEPPETQYF
TRBD2 | NA | TRBJ2-3 | TRBV3-1/TRBV3-2 | TGTGCCAGCAGCCAAGAGACGGGGGGGCCTAATACGCAGTATTTT | CASSQETGGPNTQYF
NA | once | TRBJ2-5 | TRBV24-1 | TGTGCCACCAGTGATCCGGTACAGGGAGGAGCAGAGACCCAGTACTTC | CATSDPVQGGAETQYF
TRBD1 | NA | TRBJ2-7 | TRBV27 | TGTGCCAGCAGTACCTTTCGGGACGGGACAGGGAACGAGCAGTACTTC | CASSTFRDGTGNEQYF
NA | NA | TRBJ2-2 | TRBV6-5 | TGTGCCAGCAGTCTACGCCGGGCTGGGACCGGGGAGCTGTTTTTT | CASSLRRAGTGELFF
NA | NA | TRBJ2-5 | TRBV28 | TGTGCCAGCAGCCCTCCTCCTCCGGGGTCCCAAGAGACCCAGTACTTC | CASSPPPPGSQETQYF
TRBD1 | NA | TRBJ2-7 | TRBV28 | TGTGCCAGCAGTTCTCCGGGACAGGGAATCCCCTACGAGCAGTACTTC | CASSSPGQGIPYEQYF
NA | NA | TRBJ2-5 | TRBV3-1/TRBV3-2 | TGTGCCAGCAGCCGGCGTGGCCCCCCCGAGGAGACCCAGTACTTC | CASSRRGPPEETQYF
NA | NA | TRBJ1-1 | TRBV2 | TGTGCCGGATCACAGGTGGAAGACACTGAAGCTTTCTTT | CAGSQVEDTEAFF
NA | NA | TRBJ2-7 | TRBV3-1/TRBV3-2 | TGTGCCAGCAGCCAAGATCAGGCAGCCCTCTCCTACGAGCAGTACTTC | CASSQDQAALSYEQYF
NA | NA | TRBJ1-2 | TRBV27 | TGTGCCAGCAGTTCCCTCGGGGCTAACTATGGCTACACCTTC | CASSSLGANYGYTF
TRBD2 | NA | TRBJ2-5 | TRBV7-7 | TGTGCTAGCAGCCTCGTAGCGGGGCAGGCGACCCAGTACTTC | CASSLVAGQATQYF
NA | NA | TRBJ1-5 | TRBV19 | TGTGCCAGTAGTTTTAACGTAGGTAATCAGCCCCAGCATTTT | CASSFNVGNQPQHF
NA | NA | TRBJ2-1 | TRBV9 | TGTGCCAGCAGCGTAGGAGGGGCCTACAATGAGCAGTTCTTC | CASSVGGAYNEQFF
NA | NA | TRBJ1-2 | TRBV6-4 | TGTGCCAGCAGTAAAAATCGGGGGTGGAACTATGGCTACACCTTC | CASSKNRGWNYGYTF
NA | NA | TRBJ2-3 | TRBV19 | TGTGCCAGTAGGCCAGAGGGGCGGGCCGGATATGGGGATACGCAGTATTTT | CASRPEGRAGYGDTQYF
TRBD2 | once | TRBJ2-1 | TRBV7-2 | TGTGCCAGCAGCTTAGCGCCTCTTCCGGGACTAGCGACCAGGGGCCATGAGCAGTTCTTC | CASSLAPLPGLATRGHEQFF
TRBD1 | once | TRBJ2-1 | TRBV4-3 | TGCGCCAGCAGCCAAGATAGACAGGGAAACAATGAGCAGTTCTTC | CASSQDRQGNNEQFF
TRBD1 | NA | TRBJ2-7 | TRBV29-1 | TGCAGCGTTGAACAGGGGGTCAACGAGCAGTACTTC | CSVEQGVNEQYF
NA | NA | TRBJ1-6 | TRBV15 | TGTGCCACCAGCAGAAGCAGGGGTTTAGGATCACCCCTCCACTTT | CATSRSRGLGSPLHF
TRBD1 | NA | TRBJ1-3 | TRBV25-1 | TGTGCCAGCAGTGAGTCAGGGGGGGGAAACACCATATATTTT | CASSESGGGNTIYF
NA | NA | TRBJ2-2 | TRBV25-1 | TGTGCCAGCAGTGAATCGGGGTTTGTCTCGCTGTTTTTT | CASSESGFVSLFF
NA | once | TRBJ2-3 | TRBV4-1 | TGCGCCAGCAGCCAAGTGAGGGGGGCCCTGTCAGATACGCAGTATTTT | CASSQVRGALSDTQYF
TRBD2 | NA | TRBJ2-2 | TRBV19 | TGTGCCAGCAGCGGGGGTTTCGGCGGGGAGCTGTTTTTT | CASSGGFGGELFF
NA | NA | TRBJ1-3 | TRBV28 | TGTGCCAGCAGTGTGGACGGAGTACCTGGAAACACCATATATTTT | CASSVDGVPGNTIYF
NA | NA | TRBJ1-5 | TRBV5-6 | TGTGCCAGCAGCTTGGGAGGCAGGGCTTCGCATCAGCCCCAGCATTTT | CASSLGGRASHQPQHF
NA | NA | TRBJ2-2 | TRBV7-8 | TGTGCCAGCAGCCCCGGCCTACCAAACACCGGGGAGCTGTTTTTT | CASSPGLPNTGELFF
TRBD2 | NA | TRBJ2-1 | TRBV10-2 | TGCGCCAGCAGTGAGTCGGGAGCGGGATTCTACAATGAGCAGTTCTTC | CASSESGAGFYNEQFF